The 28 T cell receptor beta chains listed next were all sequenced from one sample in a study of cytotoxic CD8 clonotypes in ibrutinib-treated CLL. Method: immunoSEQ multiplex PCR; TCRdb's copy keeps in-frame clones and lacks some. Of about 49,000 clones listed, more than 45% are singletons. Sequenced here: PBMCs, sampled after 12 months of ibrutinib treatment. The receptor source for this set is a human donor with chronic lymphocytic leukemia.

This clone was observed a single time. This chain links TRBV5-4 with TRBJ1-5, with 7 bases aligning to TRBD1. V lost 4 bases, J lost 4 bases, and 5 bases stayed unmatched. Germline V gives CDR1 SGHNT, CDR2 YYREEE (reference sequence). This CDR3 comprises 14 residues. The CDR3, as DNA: TGTGCCAGCAGCGTGACAGGGTTGAATCAGCCCCAGCATTTT. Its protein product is CASSVTGLNQPQHF.

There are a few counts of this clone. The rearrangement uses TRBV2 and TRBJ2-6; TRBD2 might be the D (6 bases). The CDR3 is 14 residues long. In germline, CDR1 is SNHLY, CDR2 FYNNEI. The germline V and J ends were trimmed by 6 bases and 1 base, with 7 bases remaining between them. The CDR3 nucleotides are TGTGCCAGCAGCGGGAGTTCTGGGGCCAACGTCCTGACTTTC. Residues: CASSGSSGANVLTF.

Written as DNA, the CDR3 is TGTGCCAGCAGCGTAGGGGACAGGGGTAATTCACCCCTCCACTTT. Translating gives CASSVGDRGNSPLHF. This chain connects TRBV9 to TRBJ1-6, with 10 bases that match TRBD1. Per germline, CDR1 SGDLS and CDR2 YYNGEE. This CDR3 spans 15 amino acids. The V and J ends lost 0 bases and 6 bases, in that order; junction bases with no gene match: 0.

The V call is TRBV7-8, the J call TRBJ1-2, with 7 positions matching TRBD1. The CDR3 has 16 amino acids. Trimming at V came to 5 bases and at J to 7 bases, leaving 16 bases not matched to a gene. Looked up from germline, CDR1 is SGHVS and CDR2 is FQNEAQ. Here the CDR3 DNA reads TGTGCCAGCAGCCCTGCTATGGGGACAGATTTCTCTGGCTACACCTTC. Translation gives CASSPAMGTDFSGYTF. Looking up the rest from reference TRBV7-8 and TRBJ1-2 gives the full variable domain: GAGVSQSPRYKVAKRGQDVALRCDPISGHVSLFWYQQALGQGPEFLTYFQNEAQLDKSGLPSDRFFAERPEGSVSTLKIQRTQQEDSAVYLCASSPAMGTDFSGYTFGSGTRLTVV.

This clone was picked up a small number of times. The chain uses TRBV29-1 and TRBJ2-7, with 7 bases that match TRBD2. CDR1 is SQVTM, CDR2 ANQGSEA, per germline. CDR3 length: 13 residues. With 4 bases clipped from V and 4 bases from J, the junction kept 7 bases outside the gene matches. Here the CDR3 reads CSVVSGDEYEQYF. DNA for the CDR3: TGCAGCGTTGTCAGCGGGGACGAGTACGAGCAGTACTTC.

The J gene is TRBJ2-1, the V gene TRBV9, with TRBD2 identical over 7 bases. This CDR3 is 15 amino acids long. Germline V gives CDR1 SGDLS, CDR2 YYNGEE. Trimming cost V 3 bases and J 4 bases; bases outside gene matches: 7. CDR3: CASSGKRGIYNEQFF. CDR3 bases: TGTGCCAGCAGCGGCAAGCGGGGAATATACAATGAGCAGTTCTTC. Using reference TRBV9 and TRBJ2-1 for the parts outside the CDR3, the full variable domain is DSGVTQTPKHLITATGQRVTLRCSPRSGDLSVYWYQQSLDQGLQFLIQYYNGEERAKGNILERFSAQQFPDLHSELNLSSLELGDSALYFCASSGKRGIYNEQFFGPGTRLTVL.

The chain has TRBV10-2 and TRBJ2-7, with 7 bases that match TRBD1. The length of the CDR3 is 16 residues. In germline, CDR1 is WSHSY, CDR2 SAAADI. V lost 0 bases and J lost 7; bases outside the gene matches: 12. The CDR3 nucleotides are TGCGCCAGCAGTGAGTCGACGGGGACAGTCGGAGGAGAGCAGTACTTC. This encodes CASSESTGTVGGEQYF.

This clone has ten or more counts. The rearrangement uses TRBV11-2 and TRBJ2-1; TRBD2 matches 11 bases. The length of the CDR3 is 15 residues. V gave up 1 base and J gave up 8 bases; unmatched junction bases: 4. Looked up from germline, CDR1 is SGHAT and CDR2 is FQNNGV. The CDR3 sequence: CASSLVAGGYDEQFF. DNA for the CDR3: TGTGCCAGCAGCTTAGTAGCGGGAGGGTATGATGAGCAGTTCTTC.

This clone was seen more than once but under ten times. In DNA, the CDR3 is TGTGCCACCAGCAGGGGGACAGTCCAAGAGACCCAGTACTTC. This translates into CATSRGTVQETQYF. The chain couples TRBV15 to TRBJ2-5, with 7 positions matching TRBD1. V lost 3 bases and J lost 1; bases outside the gene matches: 2. This CDR3 has 14 residues. Germline values: CDR1 LNHNV, CDR2 YYDKDF (reference sequence).

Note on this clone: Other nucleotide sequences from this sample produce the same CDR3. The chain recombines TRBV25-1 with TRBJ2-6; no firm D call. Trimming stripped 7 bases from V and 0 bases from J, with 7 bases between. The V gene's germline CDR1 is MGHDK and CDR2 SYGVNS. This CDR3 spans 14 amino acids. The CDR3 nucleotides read TGTGCCAGCAAACTGAGCTCTGGGGCCAACGTCCTGACTTTC. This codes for CASKLSSGANVLTF.

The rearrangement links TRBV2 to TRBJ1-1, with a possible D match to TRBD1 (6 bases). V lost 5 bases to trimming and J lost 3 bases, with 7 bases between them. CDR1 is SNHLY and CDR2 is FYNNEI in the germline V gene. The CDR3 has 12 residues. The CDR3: CASSRQDTEAFF. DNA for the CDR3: TGTGCCAGCAGTAGACAGGACACTGAAGCTTTCTTT.

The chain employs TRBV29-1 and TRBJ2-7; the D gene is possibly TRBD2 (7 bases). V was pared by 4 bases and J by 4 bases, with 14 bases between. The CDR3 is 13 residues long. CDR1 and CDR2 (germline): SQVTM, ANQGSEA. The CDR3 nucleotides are TGCAGCGTTGTCGGCAGGGGAGGGTACGAGCAGTACTTC. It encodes CSVVGRGGYEQYF.

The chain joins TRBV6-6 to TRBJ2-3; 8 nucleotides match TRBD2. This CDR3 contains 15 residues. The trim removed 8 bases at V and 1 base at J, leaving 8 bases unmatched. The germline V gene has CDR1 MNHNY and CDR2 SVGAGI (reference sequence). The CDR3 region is CASRLGREGTDTQYF. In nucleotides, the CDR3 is TGTGCCAGCCGCCTCGGGCGGGAGGGCACAGATACGCAGTATTTT.

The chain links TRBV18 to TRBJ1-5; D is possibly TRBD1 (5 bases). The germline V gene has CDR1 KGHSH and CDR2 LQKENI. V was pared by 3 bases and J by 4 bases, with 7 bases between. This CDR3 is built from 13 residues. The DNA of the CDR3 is TGTGCCAGCTCACCGCAGGGAAATCAGCCCCAGCATTTT. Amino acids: CASSPQGNQPQHF.

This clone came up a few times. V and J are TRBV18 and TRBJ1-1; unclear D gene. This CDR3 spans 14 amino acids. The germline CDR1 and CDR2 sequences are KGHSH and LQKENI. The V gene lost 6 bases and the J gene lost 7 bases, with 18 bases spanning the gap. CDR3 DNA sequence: TGTGCCAGCTCTCCGGACTTACTCCGAAGTGAAGCTTTCTTT. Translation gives CASSPDLLRSEAFF.

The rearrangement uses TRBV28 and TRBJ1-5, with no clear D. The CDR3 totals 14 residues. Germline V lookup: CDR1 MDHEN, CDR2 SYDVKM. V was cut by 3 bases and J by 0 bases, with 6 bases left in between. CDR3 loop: CASSFRNSNQPQHF. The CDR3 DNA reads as TGTGCCAGCAGTTTTAGGAATAGCAATCAGCCCCAGCATTTT.

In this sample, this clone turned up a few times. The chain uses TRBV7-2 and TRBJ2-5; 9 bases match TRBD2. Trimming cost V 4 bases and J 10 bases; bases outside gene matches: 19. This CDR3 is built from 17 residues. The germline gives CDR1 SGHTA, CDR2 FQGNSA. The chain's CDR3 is CASSSSRLAGRDEGQYF. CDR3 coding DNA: TGTGCCAGCAGCTCCTCGCGGCTAGCGGGGAGGGATGAGGGCCAGTACTTC. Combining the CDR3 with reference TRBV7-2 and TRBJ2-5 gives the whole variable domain GAGVSQSPSNKVTEKGKDVELRCDPISGHTALYWYRQSLGQGLEFLIYFQGNSAPDKSGLPSDRFSAERTGGSVSTLTIQRTQQEDSAVYLCASSSSRLAGRDEGQYFGPGTRLLVL.

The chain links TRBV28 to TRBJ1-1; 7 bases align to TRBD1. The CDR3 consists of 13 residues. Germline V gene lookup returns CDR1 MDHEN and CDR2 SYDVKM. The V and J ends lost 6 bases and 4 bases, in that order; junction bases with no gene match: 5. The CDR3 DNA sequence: TGTGCCAGCAGAAGACAGGGTGGCACTGAAGCTTTCTTT. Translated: CASRRQGGTEAFF.

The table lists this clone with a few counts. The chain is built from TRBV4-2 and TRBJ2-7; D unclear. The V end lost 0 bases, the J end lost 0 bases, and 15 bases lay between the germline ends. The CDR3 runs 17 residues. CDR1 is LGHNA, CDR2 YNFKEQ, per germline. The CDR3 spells CASSQDPVVAVSYEQYF. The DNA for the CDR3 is TGTGCCAGCAGCCAAGATCCGGTGGTGGCTGTCTCCTACGAGCAGTACTTC.

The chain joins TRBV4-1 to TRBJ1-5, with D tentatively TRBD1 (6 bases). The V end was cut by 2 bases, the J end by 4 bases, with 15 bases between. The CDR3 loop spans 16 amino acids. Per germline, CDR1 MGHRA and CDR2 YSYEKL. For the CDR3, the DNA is TGCGCCAGCAGCCAACCAGGACAGACGGAGAATCAGCCCCAGCATTTT. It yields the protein CASSQPGQTENQPQHF.

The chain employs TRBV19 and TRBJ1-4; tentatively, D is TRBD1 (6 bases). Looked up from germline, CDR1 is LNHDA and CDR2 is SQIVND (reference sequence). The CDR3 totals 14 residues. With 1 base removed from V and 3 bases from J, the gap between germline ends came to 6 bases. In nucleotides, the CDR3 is TGTGCCAGTAGTATAGCAGGGGCTAATGAAAAACTGTTTTTT. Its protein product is CASSIAGANEKLFF.

The CDR3 DNA reads TGTGCCAGCAGCTTAATGGGCAGGGGGGATGAAAAACTGTTTTTT. Translation: CASSLMGRGDEKLFF. This chain joins TRBV11-2 and TRBJ1-4, with 7 bases lining up with TRBD1. The V gene end was trimmed by 2 bases and the J gene end by 6 bases; junction bases not matched to a gene: 6. This CDR3 has 15 residues. Germline CDR1 reads SGHAT; CDR2 reads FQNNGV.

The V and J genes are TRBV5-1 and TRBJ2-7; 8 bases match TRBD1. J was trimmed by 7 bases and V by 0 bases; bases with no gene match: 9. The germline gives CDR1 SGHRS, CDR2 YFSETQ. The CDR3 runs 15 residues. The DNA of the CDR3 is TGCGCCAGCAGCTTGGAGGGACAGGTCGTATGGGAGCAGTACTTC. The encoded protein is CASSLEGQVVWEQYF.

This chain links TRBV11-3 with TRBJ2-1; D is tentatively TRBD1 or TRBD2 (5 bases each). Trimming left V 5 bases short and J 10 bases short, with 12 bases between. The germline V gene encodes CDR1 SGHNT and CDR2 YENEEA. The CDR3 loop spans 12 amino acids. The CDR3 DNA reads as TGTGCCAGCAGCCCCCGGGACGGGGAGCAGTTCTTC. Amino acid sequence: CASSPRDGEQFF. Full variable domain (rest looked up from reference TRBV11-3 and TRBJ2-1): EAGVVQSPRYKIIEKKQPVAFWCNPISGHNTLYWYLQNLGQGPELLIRYENEEAVDDSQLPKDRFSAERLKGVDSTLKIQPAELGDSAVYLCASSPRDGEQFFGPGTRLTVL.

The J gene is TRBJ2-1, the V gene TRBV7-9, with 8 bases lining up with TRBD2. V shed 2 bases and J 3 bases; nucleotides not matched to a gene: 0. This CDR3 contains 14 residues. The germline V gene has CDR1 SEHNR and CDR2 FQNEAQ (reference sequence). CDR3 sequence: CASSLTSGYNEQFF. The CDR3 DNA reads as TGTGCCAGCAGCTTAACTAGCGGCTACAATGAGCAGTTCTTC.

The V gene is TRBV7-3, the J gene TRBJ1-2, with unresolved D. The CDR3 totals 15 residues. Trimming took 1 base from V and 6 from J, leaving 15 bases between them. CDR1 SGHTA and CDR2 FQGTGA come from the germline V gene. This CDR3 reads CASSLIPRGDHGYTF. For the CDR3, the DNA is TGTGCCAGCAGCTTAATCCCCCGTGGAGACCATGGCTACACCTTC.

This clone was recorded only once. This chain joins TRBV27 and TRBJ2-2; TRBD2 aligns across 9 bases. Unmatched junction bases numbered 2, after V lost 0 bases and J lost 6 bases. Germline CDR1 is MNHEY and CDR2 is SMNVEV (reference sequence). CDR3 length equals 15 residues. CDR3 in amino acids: CASSLSGTSPGELFF. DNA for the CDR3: TGTGCCAGCAGTTTATCCGGGACTAGCCCCGGGGAGCTGTTTTTT.

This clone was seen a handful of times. The CDR3 coding sequence is TGTGCCAGCAGTCCACCAGGACAGGGAAACTATGGCTACACCTTC. Amino acid sequence: CASSPPGQGNYGYTF. The V gene is TRBV28, the J gene TRBJ1-2, with 8 bases identical to TRBD1. Germline V gene data show CDR1 as MDHEN and CDR2 as SYDVKM. This CDR3 is built from 15 residues. V trimming: 5 bases; J trimming: 2 bases; junction bases outside the gene matches: 7.